Presented here are 30 T cell receptor beta chains from one specimen sequenced in a study of identical twins. TCRdb re-called the 5' RACE reads through MiXCR, storing one row per CDR3 protein. The sample contains under 250,000 distinct CDR3 sequences, about 12% of which appear only once. These data were also reused for a study on yellow fever vaccine responses in identical twins.

Sequencing was carried out using memory (CD45RO+) T cells sorted from blood. Receptor source: a woman aged 18-30 years in good health.

This clonotype was observed many times. The DNA of the CDR3 is TGCAGCGTTCGAAACAATGAGCAGTTCTTC. This encodes CSVRNNEQFF. The chain couples TRBV29-1 to TRBJ2-1; D is unresolved. V was clipped by 5 bases and J by 5 bases, with 4 bases between them. This CDR3 contains 10 residues. The germline V gene encodes CDR1 SQVTM and CDR2 ANQGSEA.

This clonotype showed up many times. This chain joins TRBV3-1 and TRBJ2-7; TRBD2 aligns across 8 bases. The germline V gene has CDR1 LGHDT and CDR2 YNNKEL (reference sequence). V lost 1 base to trimming and J lost 3 bases; unmatched junction nucleotides: 2. The CDR3 sequence is 14 residues long. The CDR3 loop reads CASSQVGGGYEQYF. For the CDR3, the DNA is TGTGCCAGCAGCCAAGTCGGGGGGGGCTACGAGCAGTACTTC.

This clonotype was counted only a few times. The chain links TRBV6-1 to TRBJ2-5; the D gene is possibly TRBD1 (6 bases). The CDR3 covers 15 residues. Looked up from germline, CDR1 is MNHNS and CDR2 is SASEGT. With 7 bases removed from V and 5 bases from J, the gap between germline ends came to 20 bases. CDR3 bases: TGTGCCAGCATCCCGCCCCAGGGGCGAGGGGAGACCCAGTACTTC. Protein sequence: CASIPPQGRGETQYF.

Only a few counts were recorded for this clonotype. The chain combines TRBV29-1 with TRBJ1-2; TRBD1 is a possible D gene (5 bases). The V gene's germline CDR1 is SQVTM and CDR2 ANQGSEA. V was trimmed by 5 bases and J by 6 bases, leaving 10 bases between them. The CDR3 extends over 11 amino acids. The CDR3 protein is CSVLRGDGYTF. The DNA of the CDR3 is TGCAGCGTTTTACGAGGGGATGGCTACACCTTC.

The V call is TRBV29-1, the J call TRBJ2-7; 7 bases agree with TRBD2. V gave up 7 bases and J gave up 0 bases; unmatched junction bases: 6. This CDR3 is built from 13 residues. From germline, CDR1 is SQVTM and CDR2 ANQGSEA. This chain's CDR3 is CSAEAGTSYEQYF. The CDR3 nucleotides are TGCAGCGCCGAAGCGGGAACCTCCTACGAGCAGTACTTC.

The rearrangement links TRBV10-3 to TRBJ1-1, with D possibly TRBD1 on 6 matching bases. This CDR3 has 13 amino acids. The germline gives CDR1 ENHRY, CDR2 SYGVKD. The V and J ends lost 7 bases and 2 bases respectively, with 11 bases between them. The CDR3 nucleotides are TGTGCCATCACCAAGGACAGAAACACTGAAGCTTTCTTT. It encodes CAITKDRNTEAFF.

This clonotype was recorded at least ten times. The chain combines TRBV3-1 with TRBJ2-3; 11 bases map to TRBD2. V lost 0 bases, J lost 7 bases, and 21 bases stayed unmatched. This CDR3 spans 21 amino acids. The V gene's germline CDR1 is LGHDT and CDR2 YNNKEL (reference sequence). The CDR3 DNA sequence: TGTGCCAGCAGCCAAGAAACTCTAGGGCGGTTCCTAGCGGGAGGCACGAATACGCAGTATTTT. It is translated as CASSQETLGRFLAGGTNTQYF.

CDR3 in DNA: TGTGCCAGCAGCTTGGGAGGACAGGTCAATGAGCAGTTCTTC. Translating it yields CASSLGGQVNEQFF. This rearrangement joins TRBV7-6 to TRBJ2-1, with TRBD1 as a possible D gene (7 bases). Germline-derived CDR1 and CDR2 are SGHVS and FNYEAQ. The germline V and J ends were trimmed by 3 bases and 6 bases, with 12 bases remaining between them. The CDR3 extends over 14 amino acids.

This clonotype has at least ten counts. This rearrangement joins TRBV9 to TRBJ1-5, with D hard to call. The CDR3 is 15 residues long. Germline CDR1 reads SGDLS; CDR2 reads YYNGEE. The V and J ends lost 3 bases and 3 bases respectively, with 13 bases between them. DNA for the CDR3: TGTGCCAGCAGCGAGAGCAGCCGGTACAATCAGCCCCAGCATTTT. This translates into CASSESSRYNQPQHF.

The V gene is TRBV11-2, the J gene TRBJ2-2; tentatively, D is TRBD1 (6 bases). Trimming cost V 1 base and J 1 base, with 10 bases left between them. Germline CDR1 and CDR2: SGHAT and FQNNGV. This CDR3 region has 16 residues. CDR3 nucleotides: TGTGCCAGCAGCTTAGCGAACAGGGAGAACACCGGGGAGCTGTTTTTT. Residues: CASSLANRENTGELFF.

DNA of the CDR3: TGTGCCACCAGCAGAGTATCCAGGACAGGAGTATACGAGCAGTACTTC. Protein: CATSRVSRTGVYEQYF. V gene TRBV15 combines with J gene TRBJ2-7; 7 nucleotides line up with TRBD1. Trimming cost V 1 base and J 4 bases; bases outside gene matches: 10. The CDR3 extends over 16 amino acids. CDR1 and CDR2 from the germline V gene are LNHNV and YYDKDF (reference sequence).

The genes are TRBV20-1 and TRBJ2-5, with D hard to call. Per the germline V gene, CDR1 is DFQATT and CDR2 is SNEGSKA (reference sequence). The CDR3 totals 10 residues. V gave up 4 bases and J gave up 7 bases, with 7 bases separating them. This CDR3 is CSANPGTQYF. The CDR3 nucleotides read TGCAGTGCTAATCCAGGGACCCAGTACTTC.

This clonotype showed up just once. The J gene is TRBJ2-1, the V gene TRBV13; tentatively, D is TRBD1 or TRBD2 (5 bases each). CDR3 length: 15 amino acids. Germline V CDR1 and CDR2: PRHDT, FYEKMQ (reference sequence). V was trimmed by 3 bases and J by 12 bases, leaving 21 bases between them. CDR3 loop: CASSLSGRDLWGQFF. CDR3 DNA: TGTGCCAGCAGCTTGAGCGGCAGGGACCTGTGGGGGCAGTTCTTC.

This clonotype was counted a few times. The genes are TRBV6-5 and TRBJ2-1; tentatively, D is TRBD1 or TRBD2 (5 bases each). Trimming stripped 7 bases from V and 7 bases from J, with 8 bases between. Germline CDR1 MNHEY, CDR2 SVGAGI. The CDR3 consists of 11 residues. The CDR3 sequence: CASTWGNEQFF. For the CDR3, the DNA is TGTGCCAGCACCTGGGGGAATGAGCAGTTCTTC.

The sample holds a few counts of this clonotype. The V gene is TRBV6-1, the J gene TRBJ2-1; D unresolved. V was clipped by 7 bases and J by 6 bases, with 19 bases between them. CDR3 size: 15 residues. The V gene's germline CDR1 is MNHNS and CDR2 SASEGT. The CDR3 sequence: CASTPRLVSTNEQFF. In DNA, the CDR3 is TGTGCCAGCACTCCCAGGCTAGTGAGTACCAATGAGCAGTTCTTC.

This clonotype has only a few counts. This chain connects TRBV7-9 to TRBJ2-2; a possible D gene is TRBD2 (6 bases). This CDR3 spans 14 amino acids. The V gene lost 6 bases and the J gene lost 6 bases, with 14 bases spanning the gap. The germline V gene has CDR1 SEHNR and CDR2 FQNEAQ (reference sequence). CDR3 in amino acids: CASRAAGSPGELFF. The CDR3 DNA reads as TGTGCCAGCAGAGCGGCGGGGTCCCCCGGGGAGCTGTTTTTT.

In its sample, this clonotype was seen a few times. J is TRBJ2-7 and V is TRBV10-3, with 8 bases identical to TRBD1. Germline CDR1 and CDR2: ENHRY and SYGVKD. This CDR3 contains 13 residues. The J segment lost 6 bases and the V segment lost 3 bases, leaving 4 bases of the junction unmatched. The CDR3 bases are TGTGCCATCAGTGATCAGGGGGCTCGCGAGCAGTACTTC. Its protein product is CAISDQGAREQYF.

V and J are TRBV6-5 and TRBJ2-7, with D possibly TRBD1 on 6 matching bases. Trimming shortened V by 5 bases and J by 4 bases, and 12 bases separated the two germline ends. There are 13 residues in the CDR3. The germline V gene has CDR1 MNHEY and CDR2 SVGAGI. The CDR3: CASSNGQIYEQYF. CDR3 DNA: TGTGCCAGCAGTAACGGACAGATATACGAGCAGTACTTC.

This clonotype was detected only a few times. The chain employs TRBV20-1 and TRBJ2-7; D might be TRBD1 (5 bases). CDR3 length: 14 residues. The germline V gene has CDR1 DFQATT and CDR2 SNEGSKA (reference sequence). Trimming stripped 7 bases from V and 0 bases from J, with 16 bases between. CDR3 sequence (DNA): TGCAGTGTAGAACGTGACAGATTCTCCTACGAGCAGTACTTC. Encoded protein: CSVERDRFSYEQYF.

This chain uses TRBV9 with TRBJ2-7; 9 nucleotides agree with TRBD1. The CDR3 runs to 15 residues. V lost 0 bases, J lost 6 bases, and 7 bases stayed unmatched. CDR1 SGDLS and CDR2 YYNGEE come from the germline V gene. CDR3 sequence (DNA): TGTGCCAGCAGCGTAGAGGACAGGGGAGTGGGCGAGCAGTACTTC. Translated: CASSVEDRGVGEQYF.

This clonotype was picked up a small number of times. The chain links TRBV20-1 to TRBJ2-3, with D perhaps TRBD1 or TRBD2 (5 bases each). The germline gives CDR1 DFQATT, CDR2 SNEGSKA (reference sequence). CDR3 length equals 15 residues. V dropped 3 bases and J dropped 4 bases, with 17 bases sitting between them. The CDR3 region is CSASAGTAVADTQYF. Here the CDR3 DNA reads TGCAGTGCTAGCGCTGGGACCGCGGTTGCAGATACGCAGTATTTT.

This chain uses TRBV11-2 with TRBJ2-5, with D uncertain. The CDR3 runs 14 residues. The V and J ends lost 4 bases and 5 bases respectively, with 14 bases between them. The V gene's germline CDR1 is SGHAT and CDR2 FQNNGV. The CDR3 DNA is TGTGCCAGCAGCTCCTCCGGGCCGGGCGAGACCCAGTACTTC. Translating gives CASSSSGPGETQYF.

The chain links TRBV7-9 to TRBJ2-2; tentative D call: TRBD1 (6 bases). The germline CDR1 and CDR2 sequences are SEHNR and FQNEAQ (reference sequence). There are 16 residues in the CDR3. V dropped 2 bases and J dropped 2 bases, with 12 bases sitting between them. This CDR3 is CASSLSWDTNTGELFF. CDR3 in DNA: TGTGCCAGCAGCTTAAGTTGGGACACCAACACCGGGGAGCTGTTTTTT.

This clonotype occurred a few times. The chain has TRBV6-1 and TRBJ1-5, with 7 bases that match TRBD1. Unmatched junction bases numbered 4, after V lost 3 bases and J lost 2 bases. CDR1 is MNHNS and CDR2 is SASEGT in the germline V gene. The CDR3 is 15 amino acids. The CDR3 sequence: CASSEIQGRNQPQHF. As DNA, the CDR3 is TGTGCCAGCAGTGAGATACAGGGGCGCAATCAGCCCCAGCATTTT.

The chain couples TRBV14 to TRBJ2-1; D not resolved. The germline gives CDR1 SGHDN, CDR2 FVKESK. Trimming stripped 0 bases from V and 0 bases from J, with 12 bases between. CDR3 length: 17 amino acids. The CDR3 reads CASSQEKKGVSYNEQFF. DNA for the CDR3: TGTGCCAGCAGCCAAGAGAAGAAAGGAGTCTCCTACAATGAGCAGTTCTTC.

This clonotype has just a few counts. This chain connects TRBV30 to TRBJ2-5; no clear D. The germline gives CDR1 GTSNPN, CDR2 SVGIG (reference sequence). V was cut by 4 bases and J by 4 bases, with 10 bases left in between. The CDR3 length is 12 residues. The CDR3 loop reads CAWNVVGETQYF. CDR3 coding DNA: TGTGCCTGGAACGTGGTCGGAGAGACCCAGTACTTC.

This clonotype has a count of ten or more. This chain links TRBV6-1 with TRBJ1-2; the match to TRBD1 covers 9 bases. Looked up from germline, CDR1 is MNHNS and CDR2 is SASEGT. This CDR3 has 14 amino acids. V shed 5 bases, J shed 9 bases, and the junction held 10 bases outside the gene matches. The DNA of the CDR3 is TGTGCCAGCAGTCCCACGGGACAGGGAAAAAGCTACACCTTC. Amino acids: CASSPTGQGKSYTF.

The chain couples TRBV11-2 to TRBJ2-3; 8 bases match TRBD1. This CDR3 spans 16 amino acids. The germline V gene has CDR1 SGHAT and CDR2 FQNNGV. J lost 2 bases, V lost 5 bases, and 9 bases had no gene match. The chain's CDR3 is CASSPGGGQYTDTQYF. The DNA for the CDR3 is TGTGCCAGCAGCCCAGGGGGCGGACAGTACACAGATACGCAGTATTTT.

The chain links TRBV7-2 to TRBJ2-1; D unclear. V lost 8 bases and J 4 bases, leaving 9 bases between the germline ends. The CDR3 runs 12 residues. CDR1 and CDR2 (germline): SGHTA, FQGNSA. This chain's CDR3 is CASALVYNEQFF. The DNA of the CDR3 is TGTGCCAGCGCCCTGGTGTACAATGAGCAGTTCTTC.

This clonotype was seen more than once but under ten times. The rearrangement joins TRBV6-2 or TRBV6-3 to TRBJ2-1, with D possibly matching TRBD1 (5 bases). CDR3 length: 13 residues. Germline V gene data show CDR1 as MNHEY and CDR2 as SVGEGT. Deletions cut 2 bases from V and 6 bases from J, with 8 bases between. CDR3 bases: TGTGCCAGCAGTTACGGGCAGGGCAATGAGCAGTTCTTC. Translating gives CASSYGQGNEQFF.